A selection of T cell receptor beta chains follows, all from one sample in a study of blood T cells in healthy people across ages. TCRdb re-derived calls from the 5' RACE reads in MiXCR, one entry per CDR3 protein. The sample has fewer than 2 million distinct CDR3 sequences, 35% to 50% seen once. The sequenced sample was blood. The receptors shown here come from a human donor in good health. Each CDR3 is given with its conserved first and last residue. Not every row has a clone size; where given, it reads once, few, many or a size class.

v_call,clone_size,cdr3_aa
TRBV24-1,NA,CATGKADGGGYYEQFF
TRBV7-3,many,CASSLNAGAYNEQFF
TRBV20-1,few,CSARDDRFGGYEQYF
TRBV5-1,few,CASSLNPSGRGLGGYTF
TRBV10-3,few,CANSGTEGTQYF
TRBV5-1,NA,CASTREGYEQYF
TRBV5-1,NA,CASSLSDSNSPLHF
TRBV6-1,few,CASSEGGGGQPQHF
TRBV11-2,NA,CASSPYNSGGYGYTF
TRBV27,NA,CASSFRRGYDYTF
TRBV7-2,few,CASSFEGPGANVLTF
TRBV7-2,NA,CASSIMGGGYNEQFF
TRBV6-5,few,CASSYSPVGRRDNEQFF
TRBV3-1,NA,CASSHRGTWGEQYF
TRBV7-2,NA,CASGSRGGMNTEAFF
TRBV7-9,NA,CASKPGAGGINEQYF
TRBV3-1,few,CASSRGGGISSYEQYF
TRBV4-3,few,CASSQDSPNLSPLHF
TRBV4-2,NA,CASSQATSGGELFF
TRBV7-9,NA,CASSSPTGIGNQYF
TRBV7-2,NA,CASSLGPGGDPFF
TRBV12-3/TRBV12-4,few,CASSLGTWIETHQPQHF
TRBV7-2,NA,CASSSTGGRGTNEKLFF
TRBV9,NA,CASSPNQGLGSLYEQYF
TRBV7-9,NA,CASSPTEAIAGGYTF
TRBV29-1,NA,CSVVERMTYEQYF
TRBV7-9,NA,CASSPEIMQQYF
TRBV9,NA,CASSVVGGDGETQYF
TRBV4-3,NA,CASSQDVGGADPDGYTF
TRBV28,few,CASSLDSRRAYGYTF
TRBV6-2/TRBV6-3,NA,CAIRNRQDNTEAFF
TRBV7-3,few,CASSLGPAGGQETQYF
TRBV29-1,NA,CSVEDPLAPYEQFF
TRBV4-1,NA,CASSQGGGAGVDTQYF
TRBV27,NA,CASRYLGQGFNEQYF
TRBV28,NA,CASSISDRDYGYTF
TRBV4-3,NA,CASSQDRSPGMALHF
TRBV7-2,NA,CASSLVRGGGGETQYF
TRBV4-2,many,CASSVGAANYGYTF
TRBV11-2,NA,CASSSGQGGHNEQFF
TRBV5-1,few,CASSSGGSGVQHTQYF